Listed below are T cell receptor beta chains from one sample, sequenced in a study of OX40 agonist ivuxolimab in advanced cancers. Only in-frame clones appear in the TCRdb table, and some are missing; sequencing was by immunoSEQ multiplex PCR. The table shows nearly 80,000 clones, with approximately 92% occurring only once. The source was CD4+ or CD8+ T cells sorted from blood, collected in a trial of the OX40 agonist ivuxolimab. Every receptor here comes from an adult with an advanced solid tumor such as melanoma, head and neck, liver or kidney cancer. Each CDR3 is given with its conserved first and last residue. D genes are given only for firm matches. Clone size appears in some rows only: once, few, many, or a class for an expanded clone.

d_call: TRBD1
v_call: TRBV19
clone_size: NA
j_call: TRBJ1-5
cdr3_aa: CASSSRDSGAGPQHF
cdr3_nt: TGTGCCAGTAGTTCTAGGGACAGTGGGGCCGGGCCCCAGCATTTT

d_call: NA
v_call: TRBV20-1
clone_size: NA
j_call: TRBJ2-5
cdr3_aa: CSARDVGDQYF
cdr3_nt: TGCAGTGCTAGAGATGTGGGGGACCAGTACTTC

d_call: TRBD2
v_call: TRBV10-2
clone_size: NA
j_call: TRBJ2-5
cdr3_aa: CASSGGLAYQETQYF
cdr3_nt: TGCGCCAGCAGTGGAGGACTAGCTTATCAAGAGACCCAGTACTTC

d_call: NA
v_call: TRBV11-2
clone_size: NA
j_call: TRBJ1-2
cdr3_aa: CASSLVRGGGGYTF
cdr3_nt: TGTGCCAGCAGCTTAGTCCGGGGCGGAGGCGGCTACACCTTC

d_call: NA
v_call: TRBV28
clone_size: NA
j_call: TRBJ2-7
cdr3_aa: CASTGGPYEQYF
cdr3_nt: TGTGCCAGCACCGGGGGCCCCTACGAGCAGTACTTC

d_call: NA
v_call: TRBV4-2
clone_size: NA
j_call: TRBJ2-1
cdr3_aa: CASSQASGGPSSYNEQFF
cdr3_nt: TGTGCCAGCAGCCAAGCTAGTGGCGGGCCGAGCTCCTACAATGAGCAGTTCTTC

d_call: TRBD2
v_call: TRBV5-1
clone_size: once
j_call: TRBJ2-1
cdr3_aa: CASSYSFSGAEQFF
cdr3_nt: TGCGCCAGCAGCTACTCTTTTAGCGGGGCTGAGCAGTTCTTC

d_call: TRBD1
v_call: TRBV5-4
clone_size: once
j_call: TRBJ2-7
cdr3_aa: CASSSTGVLGEQYF
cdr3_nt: TGTGCCAGCAGCTCAACAGGGGTCTTAGGCGAGCAGTACTTC

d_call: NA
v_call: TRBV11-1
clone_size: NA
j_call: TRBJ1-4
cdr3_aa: CASSSTATNEKLFF
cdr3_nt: TGTGCCAGCAGCTCGACGGCAACTAATGAAAAACTGTTTTTT

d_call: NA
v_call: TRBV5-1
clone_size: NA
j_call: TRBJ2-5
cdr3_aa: CASSLSTETQYF
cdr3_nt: TGCGCCAGCAGCCTGTCTACAGAGACCCAGTACTTC

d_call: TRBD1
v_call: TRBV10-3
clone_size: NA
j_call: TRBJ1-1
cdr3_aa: CAIRTTGGRVNTEAFF
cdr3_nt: TGTGCCATCAGAACAACAGGGGGCCGGGTGAACACTGAAGCTTTCTTT

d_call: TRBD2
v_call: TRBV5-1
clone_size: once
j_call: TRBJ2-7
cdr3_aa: CASSSGLAGTYEQYF
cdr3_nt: TGCGCCAGCAGCTCGGGACTAGCGGGAACCTACGAGCAGTACTTC

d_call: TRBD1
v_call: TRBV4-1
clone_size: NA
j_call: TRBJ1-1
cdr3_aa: CASSQGPDRDEAFF
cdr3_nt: TGCGCCAGCAGCCAAGGCCCCGACAGGGATGAAGCTTTCTTT